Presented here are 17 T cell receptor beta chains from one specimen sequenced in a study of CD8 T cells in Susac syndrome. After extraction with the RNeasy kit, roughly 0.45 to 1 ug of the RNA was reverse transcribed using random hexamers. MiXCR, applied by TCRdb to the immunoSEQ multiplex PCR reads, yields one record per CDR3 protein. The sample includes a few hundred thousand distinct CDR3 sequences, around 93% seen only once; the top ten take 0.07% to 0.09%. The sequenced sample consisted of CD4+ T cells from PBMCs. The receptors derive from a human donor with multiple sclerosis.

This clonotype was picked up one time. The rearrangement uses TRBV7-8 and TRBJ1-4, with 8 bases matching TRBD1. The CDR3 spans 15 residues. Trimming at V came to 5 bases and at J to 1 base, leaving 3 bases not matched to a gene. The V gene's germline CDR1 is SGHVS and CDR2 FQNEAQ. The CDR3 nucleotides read TGTGCCAGCAGCCCCGGACAGGGAACTAATGAAAAACTGTTTTTT. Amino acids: CASSPGQGTNEKLFF. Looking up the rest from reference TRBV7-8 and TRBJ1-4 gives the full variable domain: GAGVSQSPRYKVAKRGQDVALRCDPISGHVSLFWYQQALGQGPEFLTYFQNEAQLDKSGLPSDRFFAERPEGSVSTLKIQRTQQEDSAVYLCASSPGQGTNEKLFFGSGTQLSVL.

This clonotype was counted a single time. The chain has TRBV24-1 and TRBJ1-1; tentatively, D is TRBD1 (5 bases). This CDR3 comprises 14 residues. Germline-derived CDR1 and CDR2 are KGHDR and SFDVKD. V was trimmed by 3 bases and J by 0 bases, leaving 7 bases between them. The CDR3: CATSDAGLNTEAFF. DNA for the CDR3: TGTGCCACCAGTGATGCAGGGCTGAACACTGAAGCTTTCTTT.

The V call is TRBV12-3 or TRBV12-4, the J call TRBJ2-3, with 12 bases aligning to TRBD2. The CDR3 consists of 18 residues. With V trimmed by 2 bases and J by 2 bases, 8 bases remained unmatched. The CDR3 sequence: CASSLQTLAGGPTDTQYF. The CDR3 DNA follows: TGTGCCAGCAGTTTACAGACCCTAGCGGGGGGGCCCACAGATACGCAGTATTTT.

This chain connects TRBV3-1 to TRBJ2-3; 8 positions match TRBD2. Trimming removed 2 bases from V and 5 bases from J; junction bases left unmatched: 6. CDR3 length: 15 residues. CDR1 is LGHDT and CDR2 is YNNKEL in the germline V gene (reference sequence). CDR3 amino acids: CASSQKRGPGDTQYF. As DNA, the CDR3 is TGTGCCAGCAGCCAAAAGCGGGGGCCGGGAGATACGCAGTATTTT.

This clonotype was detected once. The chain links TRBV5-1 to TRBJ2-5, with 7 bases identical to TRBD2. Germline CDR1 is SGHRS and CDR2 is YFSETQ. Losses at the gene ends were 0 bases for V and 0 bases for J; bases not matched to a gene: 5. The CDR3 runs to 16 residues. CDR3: CASSLGLADNQETQYF. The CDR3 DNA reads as TGCGCCAGCAGCTTGGGGCTAGCGGACAACCAAGAGACCCAGTACTTC. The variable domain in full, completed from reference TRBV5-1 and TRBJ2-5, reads KAGVTQTPRYLIKTRGQQVTLSCSPISGHRSVSWYQQTPGQGLQFLFEYFSETQRNKGNFPGRFSGRQFSNSRSEMNVSTLELGDSALYLCASSLGLADNQETQYFGPGTRLLVL.

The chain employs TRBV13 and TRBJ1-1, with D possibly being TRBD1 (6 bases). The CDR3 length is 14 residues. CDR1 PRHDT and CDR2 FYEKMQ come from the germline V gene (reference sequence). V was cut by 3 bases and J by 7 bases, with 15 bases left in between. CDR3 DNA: TGTGCCAGCAGCTTCGGAGGGGGGCAGGGTGAAGCTTTCTTT. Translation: CASSFGGGQGEAFF.

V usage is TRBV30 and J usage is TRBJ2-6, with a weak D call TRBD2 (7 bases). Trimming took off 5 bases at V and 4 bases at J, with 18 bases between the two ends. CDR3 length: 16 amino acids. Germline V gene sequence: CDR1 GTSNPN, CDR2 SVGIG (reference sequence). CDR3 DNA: TGTGCCTGGCATCGTTCGCGGGGGCCCGGGGCCAACGTCCTGACTTTC. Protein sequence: CAWHRSRGPGANVLTF.

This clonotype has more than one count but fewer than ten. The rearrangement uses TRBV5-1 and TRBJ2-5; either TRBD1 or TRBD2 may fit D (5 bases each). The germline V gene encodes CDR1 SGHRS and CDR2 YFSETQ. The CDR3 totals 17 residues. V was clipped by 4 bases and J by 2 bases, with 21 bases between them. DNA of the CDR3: TGCGCCAGCAGCCTTCCCGATGGGGACGTGCGGCAAGAGACCCAGTACTTC. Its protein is CASSLPDGDVRQETQYF.

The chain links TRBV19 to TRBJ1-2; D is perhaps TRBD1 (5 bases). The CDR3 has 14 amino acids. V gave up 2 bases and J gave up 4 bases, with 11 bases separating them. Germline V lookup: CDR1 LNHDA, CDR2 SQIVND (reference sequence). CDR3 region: CASSITGRSYGYTF. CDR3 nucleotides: TGTGCCAGTAGTATAACGGGACGGAGCTATGGCTACACCTTC.

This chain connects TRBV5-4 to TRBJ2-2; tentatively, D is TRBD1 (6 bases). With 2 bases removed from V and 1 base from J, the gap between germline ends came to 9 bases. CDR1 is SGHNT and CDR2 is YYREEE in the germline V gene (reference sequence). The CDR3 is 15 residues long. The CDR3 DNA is TGTGCCAGCAGCTTATGGGGGCTGAACACCGGGGAGCTGTTTTTT. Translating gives CASSLWGLNTGELFF.

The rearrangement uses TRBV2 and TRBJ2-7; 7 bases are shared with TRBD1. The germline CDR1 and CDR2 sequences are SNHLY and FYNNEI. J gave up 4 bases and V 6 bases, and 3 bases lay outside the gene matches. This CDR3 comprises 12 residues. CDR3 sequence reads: CASREQGYEQYV. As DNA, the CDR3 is TGTGCCAGCAGAGAACAGGGGTACGAGCAGTACGTC.

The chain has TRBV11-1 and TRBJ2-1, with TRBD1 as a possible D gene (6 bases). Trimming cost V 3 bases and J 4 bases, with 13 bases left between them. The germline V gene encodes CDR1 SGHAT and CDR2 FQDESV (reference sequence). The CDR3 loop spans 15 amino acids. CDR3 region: CASSFDRTWYNEQFF. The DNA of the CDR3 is TGTGCCAGCAGCTTTGACAGGACCTGGTACAATGAGCAGTTCTTC.

CDR3 coding DNA: TGTGCCAGCAGCTTAGCGCTAGCGGCCTCCTACAATGAGCAGTTCTTC. Encoded protein: CASSLALAASYNEQFF. The rearrangement joins TRBV7-6 to TRBJ2-1; 7 nucleotides line up with TRBD2. CDR3 length: 16 amino acids. Germline V gene data show CDR1 as SGHVS and CDR2 as FNYEAQ. V trimming: 0 bases; J trimming: 0 bases; junction bases outside the gene matches: 2. Supplemented by reference TRBV7-6 and TRBJ2-1, the full variable domain reads GAGVSQSPRYKVTKRGQDVALRCDPISGHVSLYWYRQALGQGPEFLTYFNYEAQQDKSGLPNDRFSAERPEGSISTLTIQRTEQRDSAMYRCASSLALAASYNEQFFGPGTRLTVL.

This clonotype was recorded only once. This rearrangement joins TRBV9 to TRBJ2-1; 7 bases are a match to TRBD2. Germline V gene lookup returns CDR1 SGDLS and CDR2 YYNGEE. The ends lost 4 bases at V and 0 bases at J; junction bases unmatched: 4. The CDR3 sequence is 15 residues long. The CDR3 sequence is CASSLTSDSYNEQFF. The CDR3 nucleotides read TGTGCCAGCAGCTTAACTAGCGACTCCTACAATGAGCAGTTCTTC.

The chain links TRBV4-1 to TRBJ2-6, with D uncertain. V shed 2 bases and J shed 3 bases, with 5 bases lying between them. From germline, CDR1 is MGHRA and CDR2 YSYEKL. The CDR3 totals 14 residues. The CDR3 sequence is CASSQINGANVLTF. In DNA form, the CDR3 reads TGCGCCAGCAGCCAAATCAATGGGGCCAACGTCCTGACTTTC.

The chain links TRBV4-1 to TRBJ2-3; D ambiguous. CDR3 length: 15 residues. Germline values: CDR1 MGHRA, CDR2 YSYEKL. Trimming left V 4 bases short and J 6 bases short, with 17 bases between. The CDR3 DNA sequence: TGCGCCAGCAGCCCCTCGACTGATCTTTTGGATACGCAGTATTTT. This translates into CASSPSTDLLDTQYF.

The CDR3 DNA reads as TGCGCCAGCAGTGAGTCGAAGTCAGAGAACGTCCTGACTTTC. It specifies CASSESKSENVLTF. This chain links TRBV10-1 with TRBJ2-6, with D hard to call. The CDR3 contains 14 residues. From germline, CDR1 is WNHNN and CDR2 SYGVQD (reference sequence). V was trimmed by 0 bases and J by 10 bases, leaving 10 bases between them.